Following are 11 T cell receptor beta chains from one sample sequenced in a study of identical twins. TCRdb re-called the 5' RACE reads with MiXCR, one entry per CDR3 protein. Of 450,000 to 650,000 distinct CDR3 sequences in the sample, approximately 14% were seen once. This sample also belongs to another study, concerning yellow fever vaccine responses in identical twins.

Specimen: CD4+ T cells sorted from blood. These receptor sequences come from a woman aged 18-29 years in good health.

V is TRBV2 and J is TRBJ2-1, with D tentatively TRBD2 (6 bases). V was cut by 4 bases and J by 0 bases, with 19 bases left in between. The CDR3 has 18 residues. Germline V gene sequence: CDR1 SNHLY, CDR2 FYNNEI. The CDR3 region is CASSGEVGGKSSYNEQFF. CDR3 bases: TGTGCCAGCAGTGGGGAGGTTGGCGGCAAGAGCTCCTACAATGAGCAGTTCTTC.

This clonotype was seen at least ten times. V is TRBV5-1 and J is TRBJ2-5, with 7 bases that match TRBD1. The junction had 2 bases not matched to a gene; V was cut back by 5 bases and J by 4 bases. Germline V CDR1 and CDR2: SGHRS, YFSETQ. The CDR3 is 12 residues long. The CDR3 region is CASSRTGETQYF. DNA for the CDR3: TGCGCCAGCAGTCGGACAGGAGAGACCCAGTACTTC.

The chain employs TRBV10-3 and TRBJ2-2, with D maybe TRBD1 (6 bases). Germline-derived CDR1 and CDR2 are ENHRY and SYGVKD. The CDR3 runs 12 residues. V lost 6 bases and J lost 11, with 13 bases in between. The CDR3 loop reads CAISRDIPELFF. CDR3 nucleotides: TGTGCCATCAGCCGGGACATTCCCGAGCTGTTTTTT.

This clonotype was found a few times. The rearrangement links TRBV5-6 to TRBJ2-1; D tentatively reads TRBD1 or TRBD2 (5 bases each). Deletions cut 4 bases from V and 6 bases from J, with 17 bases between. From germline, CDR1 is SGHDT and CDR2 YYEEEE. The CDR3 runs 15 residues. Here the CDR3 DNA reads TGTGCCAGCAGCCCGCCCTTTCCGGGGCGCAATGAGCAGTTCTTC. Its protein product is CASSPPFPGRNEQFF.

The chain's CDR3 is CASIGSGGNNEQFF. The CDR3 DNA sequence: TGTGCCAGCATAGGTAGCGGGGGTAACAATGAGCAGTTCTTC. The chain carries TRBV28 and TRBJ2-1, with 9 bases matching TRBD2. Looked up from germline, CDR1 is MDHEN and CDR2 is SYDVKM. This CDR3 is built from 14 residues. Trimming cost V 7 bases and J 5 bases; bases outside gene matches: 6.

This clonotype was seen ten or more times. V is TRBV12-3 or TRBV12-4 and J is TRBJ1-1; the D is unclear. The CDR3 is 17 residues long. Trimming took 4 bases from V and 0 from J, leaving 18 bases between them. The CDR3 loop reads CASSYYSVALMNTEAFF. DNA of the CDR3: TGTGCCAGCAGTTATTATTCGGTCGCCCTCATGAACACTGAAGCTTTCTTT.

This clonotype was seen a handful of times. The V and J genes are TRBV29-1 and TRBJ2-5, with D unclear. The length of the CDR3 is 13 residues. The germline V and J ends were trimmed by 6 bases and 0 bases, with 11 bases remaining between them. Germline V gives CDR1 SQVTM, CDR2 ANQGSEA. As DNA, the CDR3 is TGCAGCGTCGACGTGGGGAACCAAGAGACCCAGTACTTC. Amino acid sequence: CSVDVGNQETQYF.

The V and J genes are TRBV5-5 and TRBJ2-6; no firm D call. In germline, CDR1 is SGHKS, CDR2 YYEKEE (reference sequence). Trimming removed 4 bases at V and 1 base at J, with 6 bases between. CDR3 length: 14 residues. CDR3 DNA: TGTGCCAGCAGCCAGTGGTCTGGGGCCAACGTCCTGACTTTC. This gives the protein CASSQWSGANVLTF.

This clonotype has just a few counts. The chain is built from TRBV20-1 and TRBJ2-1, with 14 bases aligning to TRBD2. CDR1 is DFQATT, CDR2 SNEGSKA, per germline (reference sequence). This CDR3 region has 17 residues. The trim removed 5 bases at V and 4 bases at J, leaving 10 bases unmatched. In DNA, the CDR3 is TGCAGTGCTCACGGACTAGCGGGAGGACATCCTTACAATGAGCAGTTCTTC. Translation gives CSAHGLAGGHPYNEQFF.

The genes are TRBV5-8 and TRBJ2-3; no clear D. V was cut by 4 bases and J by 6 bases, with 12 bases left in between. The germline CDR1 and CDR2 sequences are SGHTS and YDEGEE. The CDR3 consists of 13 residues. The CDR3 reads CASSLQQWDTQYF. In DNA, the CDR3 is TGTGCCAGCAGCCTACAACAGTGGGATACGCAGTATTTT.

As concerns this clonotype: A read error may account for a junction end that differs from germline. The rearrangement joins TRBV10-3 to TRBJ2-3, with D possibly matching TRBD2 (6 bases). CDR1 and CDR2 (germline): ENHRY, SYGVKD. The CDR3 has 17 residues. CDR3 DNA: TGTGCCATCAATCTGGGGGGACCGTCCGAGGGCACATATACGCAGTATTTT. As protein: CAINLGGPSEGTYTQYF.